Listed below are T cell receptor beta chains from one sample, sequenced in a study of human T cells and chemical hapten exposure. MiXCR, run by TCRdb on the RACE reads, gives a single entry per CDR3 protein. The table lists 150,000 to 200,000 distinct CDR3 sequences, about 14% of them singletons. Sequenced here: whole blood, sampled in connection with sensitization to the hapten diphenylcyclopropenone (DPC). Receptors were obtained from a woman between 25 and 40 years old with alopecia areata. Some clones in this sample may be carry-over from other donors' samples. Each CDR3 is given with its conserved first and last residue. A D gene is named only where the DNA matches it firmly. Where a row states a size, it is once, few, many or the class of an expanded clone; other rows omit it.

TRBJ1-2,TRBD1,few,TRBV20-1,TGCAGTGCGGCGGGGACAGGCGCAAACTATGGCTACACCTTC,CSAAGTGANYGYTF
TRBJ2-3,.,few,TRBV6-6,TGTGCCAGCAGCCCGTACGTTACAGATACGCAGTATTTT,CASSPYVTDTQYF
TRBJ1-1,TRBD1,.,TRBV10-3,TGTGCCATCGCAGCCATTGGACAGGCGAACACTGAAGCTTTCTTT,CAIAAIGQANTEAFF
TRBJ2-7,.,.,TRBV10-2,TGCGCCAGCAGTCTCCCGGGACCTTCCTCCTACGAGCAGTACTTC,CASSLPGPSSYEQYF
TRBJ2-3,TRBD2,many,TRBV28,TGTGCCAGCAGTTTTGGGCTAGCGGGGGACTACACAGATACGCAGTATTTT,CASSFGLAGDYTDTQYF
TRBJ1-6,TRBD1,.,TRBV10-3,TGTGCCATCAGTGAGTCGGACAGGAATTCACCCCTCCACTTT,CAISESDRNSPLHF
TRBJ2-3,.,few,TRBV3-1,TGTGCCAGCAGACAAGAAGGGGATAAGTCGTATTTT,CASRQEGDKSYF
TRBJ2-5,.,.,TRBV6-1,TGTGCCAGCAGTGAAGGACTGCAAGAGACCCAGTACTTC,CASSEGLQETQYF
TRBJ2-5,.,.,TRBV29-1,TGCAGCACTAATGAGGCCCTGGGAGAGACCCAGTACTTC,CSTNEALGETQYF
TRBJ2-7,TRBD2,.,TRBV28,TGTGCCAGCAGTTGGACTAGGACCTACGAGCAGTACTTC,CASSWTRTYEQYF
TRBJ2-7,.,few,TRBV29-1,TGCAGCGTTGCCCCGGGGATCTTTTCGGGCGAGCAGTACTTC,CSVAPGIFSGEQYF
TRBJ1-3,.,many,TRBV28,TGTGCCAGCAGCTTAAGGTGGGACACCATATATTTT,CASSLRWDTIYF
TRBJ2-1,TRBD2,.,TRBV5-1,TGCGCCAGCAGCGGACTAGCGGGAGTTTCCTACAATGAGCAGTTCTTC,CASSGLAGVSYNEQFF
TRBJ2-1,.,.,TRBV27,TGTGCCAGCACCGAAAGGGGGGGGATTTTGTACAATGAGCAGTTCTTC,CASTERGGILYNEQFF
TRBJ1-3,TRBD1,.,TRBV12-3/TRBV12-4,TGTGCCAGCAGCCGGACAGGGATTGGAAACACCATATATTTT,CASSRTGIGNTIYF
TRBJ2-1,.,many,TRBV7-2,TGTGCCAGCAGCTCTAGGATACGGGGGGCGTGGAATGAGCAGTTCTTC,CASSSRIRGAWNEQFF
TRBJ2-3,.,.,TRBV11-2,TGTGCCAGCAGCTTCGGGCCTTCAGATACGCAGTATTTT,CASSFGPSDTQYF
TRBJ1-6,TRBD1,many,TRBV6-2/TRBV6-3,TGTGCCAGCAGCCAAACCCCGGGACAGGGCAATTCACCCCTCCACTTT,CASSQTPGQGNSPLHF
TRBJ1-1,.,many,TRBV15,TGTGCCACCAGCAGGGGCGGAACAGGGAACACTGAAGCTTTCTTT,CATSRGGTGNTEAFF
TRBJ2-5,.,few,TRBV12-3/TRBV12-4,TGTGCCAGCAGCTCGACTGTAGAGACCCAGTACTTC,CASSSTVETQYF
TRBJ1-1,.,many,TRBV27,TGTGCCAGCAGTTCCACGTGGCGCAGTTTTGAAGCTTTCTTT,CASSSTWRSFEAFF
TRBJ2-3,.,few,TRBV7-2,TGTGCCAGCAGCTTCTCGTTCTCCACAGATACGCAGTATTTT,CASSFSFSTDTQYF
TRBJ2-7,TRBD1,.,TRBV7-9,TGTGCCAGCAGTCAGGGGACAGGGCGAGGGGAGCAGTACTTC,CASSQGTGRGEQYF
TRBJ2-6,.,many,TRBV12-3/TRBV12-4,TGTGCCAGCAGTTTAGCCCCTGCCCTGTCAACCGGGGCCAACGTCCTGACTTTC,CASSLAPALSTGANVLTF
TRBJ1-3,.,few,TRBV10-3,TGTGCCATCAGTGCGAATCAAAACACCATATATTTT,CAISANQNTIYF
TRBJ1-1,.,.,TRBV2,TGTGCCAGCACCCCCTGGGGTGGTGAAGCTTTCTTT,CASTPWGGEAFF
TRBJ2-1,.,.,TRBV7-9,TGTGCCAGCAGCTTCGAGGAGGTGTACAATGAGCAGTTCTTC,CASSFEEVYNEQFF
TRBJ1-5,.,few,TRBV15,TGTGCCACCGAGGCAGGGAGGGGATATCAGCCCCAGCATTTT,CATEAGRGYQPQHF
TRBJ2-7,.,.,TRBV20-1,TGCAGTGCTCCCGGACCGGACTACGAGCAGTACTTC,CSAPGPDYEQYF
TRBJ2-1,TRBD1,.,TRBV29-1,TGCAGCGTTGAGTCCGGACAGGCTCTTGAGCAGTTCTTC,CSVESGQALEQFF
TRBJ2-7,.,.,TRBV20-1,TGCAGTGTCGAAGCGAAACCCTACGAGCAGTACTTC,CSVEAKPYEQYF
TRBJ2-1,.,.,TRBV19,TGTGCCGGTAGTATTGAGGGGATTCTCTACAATGAGCAGTTCTTC,CAGSIEGILYNEQFF
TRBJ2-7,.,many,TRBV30,TGTGCCTGGAGTGGGCAGGGGAAAACCTACGAGCAGTACTTC,CAWSGQGKTYEQYF
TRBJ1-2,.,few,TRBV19,TGTGCCAGTAGTATAGATCCTCGGGGAAGCTATGGCTACACCTTC,CASSIDPRGSYGYTF
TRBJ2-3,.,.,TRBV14,TGTGCCAGCAGCCAAGCGAGAGATACGCAGTATTTT,CASSQARDTQYF
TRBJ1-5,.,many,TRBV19,TGTGCCAGTAGTATTTACAGCAGCAATCAGCCCCAGCATTTT,CASSIYSSNQPQHF
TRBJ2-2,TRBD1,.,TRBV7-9,TGTGCCAGCAGCAAACGGGACAGCACCGGGGAGCTGTTTTTT,CASSKRDSTGELFF
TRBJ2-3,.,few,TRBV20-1,TGCAGTGCTAGGTCTGGGGATACGCAGTATTTT,CSARSGDTQYF
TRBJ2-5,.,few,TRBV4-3,TGCGCCAGCAGCCGAGGGGCCTCTGAGACCCAGTACTTC,CASSRGASETQYF
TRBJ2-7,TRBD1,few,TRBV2,TGTGCCAGCACACGGGGGACAGGGGGTTACGAGCAGTACTTC,CASTRGTGGYEQYF
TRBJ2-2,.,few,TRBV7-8,TGTGCCAGCAGCCCAACTACTACCGGGGAGCTGTTTTTT,CASSPTTTGELFF
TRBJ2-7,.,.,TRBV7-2,TGTGCCAGCAGCTTAGAGGGGTCAGGCCTTTACGAGCAGTACTTC,CASSLEGSGLYEQYF
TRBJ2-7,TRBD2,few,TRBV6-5,TGTGCCAGCAGTTACGTGTCGGGAGGGCCGAGGGAGCAGTACTTC,CASSYVSGGPREQYF